Each of the 18 T cell receptor beta chains below was sequenced from the same sample in a study of human CD8 memory T cell subsets. UMI-labeled 5' RACE was used, and it produced the TCR beta libraries. TCRdb reprocessed the 5' RACE reads and stores each CDR3 protein as one record, lacking DNA. With 4,500 to 6,500 distinct CDR3 sequences in the sample, the ten largest clones hold 35% to 40%. The sequencing input was CD8+ T cells from PBMCs. The receptors here all came from a human donor in good health.

The rearrangement uses TRBV25-1 and TRBJ2-5; TCRdb calls TRBD2, which cannot be checked without DNA. Per the germline V gene, CDR1 is MGHDK and CDR2 is SYGVNS. The CDR3 totals 18 residues. Here the CDR3 reads CASSEFGASGGSWETQYF.

The J gene is TRBJ1-5, the V gene TRBV6-5. Germline CDR1 and CDR2: MNHEY and SVGAGI. This CDR3 has 14 amino acids. The CDR3 protein is CASSASPGNQPQHF.

The gene calls are TRBV4-1 and TRBJ2-3; there is no DNA to check the TCRdb D call of TRBD1. The germline CDR1 and CDR2 sequences are MGHRA and YSYEKL. The CDR3 has 15 amino acids. Here the CDR3 reads CASSRAGRRGDTQYF.

The chain employs TRBV9 and TRBJ2-1; TCRdb's D gene call, TRBD2, goes unchecked for lack of DNA. Germline lookup yields CDR1 SGDLS and CDR2 YYNGEE. This CDR3 has 15 amino acids. CDR3 residues: CASSVGGLVYNEQFF.

The rearrangement joins TRBV7-9 to TRBJ2-5; TCRdb gives TRBD2 as the D gene, but with no DNA this cannot be confirmed. In germline, CDR1 is SEHNR, CDR2 FQNEAQ (reference sequence). This CDR3 region has 13 residues. CDR3 residues: CASTGGSGETQYF.

The chain couples TRBV7-9 to TRBJ2-7. The CDR3 covers 14 residues. Germline CDR1 SEHNR, CDR2 FQNEAQ (reference sequence). This CDR3 reads CASSPSGPNYEQYF.

This clonotype registers medium-sized (0.01 to 0.1%) by frequency. The rearrangement joins TRBV5-1 to TRBJ2-3; lacking DNA, the TRBD1 call made by TCRdb goes unchecked. From germline, CDR1 is SGHRS and CDR2 YFSETQ. This CDR3 has 14 residues. The CDR3 here is CASIFGQAEDTQYF.

This chain links TRBV5-1 with TRBJ1-2; TCRdb proposes TRBD1, but this gene call is untestable without DNA. Germline V gives CDR1 SGHRS, CDR2 YFSETQ. The CDR3 extends over 18 amino acids. CDR3 region: CASSPTRDRVVSGYGYTF.

This chain connects TRBV29-1 to TRBJ2-3; TCRdb outputs TRBD2, but without DNA this stays unchecked. The CDR3 runs 16 residues. The germline V gene has CDR1 SQVTM and CDR2 ANQGSEA. The CDR3 here is CSVEMGLADGTDTQYF.

This clonotype counts as medium-sized by frequency. J is TRBJ2-2 and V is TRBV28; TCRdb names TRBD1, which stays unverified in the absence of DNA. This CDR3 region has 15 residues. CDR1 and CDR2 from the germline V gene are MDHEN and SYDVKM. CDR3 region: CASSLLGQQSGELFF.

The rearrangement uses TRBV7-6 and TRBJ2-5; no DNA is available, so the TRBD1 call from TCRdb remains unchecked. This CDR3 has 15 residues. CDR1 SGHVS and CDR2 FNYEAQ come from the germline V gene. The CDR3 loop is CASSPRQGARETQYF.

This clonotype registers medium-sized by frequency. The V call is TRBV15, the J call TRBJ1-2; TCRdb proposes TRBD1, but this gene call is untestable without DNA. Germline-derived CDR1 and CDR2 are LNHNV and YYDKDF (reference sequence). The CDR3 has 17 residues. The CDR3: CATSRGAGTGDFYGYTF.

Frequency places this clonotype as medium-sized. CDR3 residues: CASSPTGGGWTQYF. This chain uses TRBV12-3 or TRBV12-4 with TRBJ2-5; TCRdb picks TRBD1, but there is no DNA to check that call. This CDR3 contains 14 residues.

The rearrangement uses TRBV4-1 and TRBJ2-7; TCRdb's D call of TRBD1 is untestable without DNA. CDR1 and CDR2 (germline): MGHRA, YSYEKL. The CDR3 loop spans 13 amino acids. The chain's CDR3 is CASSQGQTYEQYF.

This chain links TRBV2 with TRBJ2-1; as DNA is missing, the TRBD2 call by TCRdb cannot be tested. CDR3 length: 17 residues. Germline V gene data show CDR1 as SNHLY and CDR2 as FYNNEI. The CDR3 spells CASSEPGLAGNYNEQFF.

V is TRBV28 and J is TRBJ2-1. The CDR3 runs 17 residues. Germline V gene lookup returns CDR1 MDHEN and CDR2 SYDVKM. CDR3: CASSLTVGLESGDEQFF.

V and J are TRBV7-2 and TRBJ2-7; TCRdb outputs TRBD2, but without DNA this stays unchecked. Germline V CDR1 and CDR2: SGHTA, FQGNSA. The CDR3 length is 17 residues. The CDR3: CASSQQGLAGVIYEQYF. The variable domain in full, completed from reference TRBV7-2 and TRBJ2-7, reads GAGVSQSPSNKVTEKGKDVELRCDPISGHTALYWYRQSLGQGLEFLIYFQGNSAPDKSGLPSDRFSAERTGGSVSTLTIQRTQQEDSAVYLCASSQQGLAGVIYEQYFGPGTRLTVT.

This sequence joins TRBV14 and TRBJ2-7; TCRdb's assignment of TRBD1 cannot be checked, as there is no DNA. Germline V gene data show CDR1 as SGHDN and CDR2 as FVKESK. The CDR3 totals 16 residues. The CDR3 spells CASSHPGGTGANEQYF.